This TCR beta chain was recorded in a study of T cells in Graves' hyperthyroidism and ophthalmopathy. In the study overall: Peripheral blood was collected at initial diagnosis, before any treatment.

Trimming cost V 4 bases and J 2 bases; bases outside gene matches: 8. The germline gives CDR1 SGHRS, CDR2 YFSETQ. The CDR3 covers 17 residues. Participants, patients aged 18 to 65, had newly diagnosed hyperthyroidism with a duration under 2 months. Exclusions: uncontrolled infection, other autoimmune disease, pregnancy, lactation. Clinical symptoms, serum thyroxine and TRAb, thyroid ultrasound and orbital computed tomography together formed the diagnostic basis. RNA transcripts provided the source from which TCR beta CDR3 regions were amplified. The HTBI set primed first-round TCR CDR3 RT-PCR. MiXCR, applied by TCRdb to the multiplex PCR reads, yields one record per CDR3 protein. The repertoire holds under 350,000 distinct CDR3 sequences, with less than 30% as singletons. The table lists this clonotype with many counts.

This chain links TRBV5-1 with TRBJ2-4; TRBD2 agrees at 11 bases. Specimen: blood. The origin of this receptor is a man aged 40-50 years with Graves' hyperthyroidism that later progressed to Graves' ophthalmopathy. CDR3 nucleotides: TGCGCCAGCAGCGGTCTGGTAGCGGGAGGGACCAAAAACATTCAGTACTTC. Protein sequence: CASSGLVAGGTKNIQYF. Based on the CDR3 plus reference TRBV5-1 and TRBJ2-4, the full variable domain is KAGVTQTPRYLIKTRGQQVTLSCSPISGHRSVSWYQQTPGQGLQFLFEYFSETQRNKGNFPGRFSGRQFSNSRSEMNVSTLELGDSALYLCASSGLVAGGTKNIQYFGAGTRLSVL.